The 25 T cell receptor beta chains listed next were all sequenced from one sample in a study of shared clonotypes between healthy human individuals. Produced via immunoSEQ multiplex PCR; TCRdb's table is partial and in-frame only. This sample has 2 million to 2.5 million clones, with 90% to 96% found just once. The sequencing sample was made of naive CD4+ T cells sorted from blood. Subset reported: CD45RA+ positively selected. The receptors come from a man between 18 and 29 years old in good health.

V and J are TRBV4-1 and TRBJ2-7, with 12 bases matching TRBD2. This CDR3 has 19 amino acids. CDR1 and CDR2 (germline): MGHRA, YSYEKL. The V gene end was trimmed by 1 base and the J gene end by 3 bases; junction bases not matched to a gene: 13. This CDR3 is CASSQVGQKLAGGRYEQYF. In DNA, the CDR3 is TGCGCCAGCAGCCAAGTTGGGCAGAAACTAGCGGGGGGACGCTACGAGCAGTACTTC.

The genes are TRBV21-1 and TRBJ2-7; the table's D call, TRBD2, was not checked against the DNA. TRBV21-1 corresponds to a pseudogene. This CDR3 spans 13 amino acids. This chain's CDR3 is CASSKRREDEQYF. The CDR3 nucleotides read TGTGCCAGCAGCAAAAGGAGGGAGGATGAGCAGTACTTC.

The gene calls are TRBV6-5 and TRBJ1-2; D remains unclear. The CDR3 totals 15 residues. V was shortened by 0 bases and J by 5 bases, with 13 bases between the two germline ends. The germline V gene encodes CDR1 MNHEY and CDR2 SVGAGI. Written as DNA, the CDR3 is TGTGCCAGCAGTTACTCGAAGACATACAATTATGGCTACACCTTC. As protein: CASSYSKTYNYGYTF.

The chain's CDR3 is CASSSEGVYGYTF. The CDR3, as DNA: TGCGCCAGCAGCTCCGAGGGTGTCTATGGCTACACCTTC. The chain joins TRBV5-1 to TRBJ1-2; D is ambiguous. The CDR3 has 13 residues. Germline assignment: CDR1 SGHRS and CDR2 YFSETQ. Trimming stripped 3 bases from V and 4 bases from J, with 10 bases between.

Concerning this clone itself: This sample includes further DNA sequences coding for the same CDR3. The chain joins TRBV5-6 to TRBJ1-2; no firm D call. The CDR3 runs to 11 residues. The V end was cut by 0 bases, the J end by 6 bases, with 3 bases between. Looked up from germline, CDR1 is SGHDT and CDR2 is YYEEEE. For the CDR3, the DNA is TGTGCCAGCAGCTTGGAGGATGGCTACACCTTC. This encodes CASSLEDGYTF.

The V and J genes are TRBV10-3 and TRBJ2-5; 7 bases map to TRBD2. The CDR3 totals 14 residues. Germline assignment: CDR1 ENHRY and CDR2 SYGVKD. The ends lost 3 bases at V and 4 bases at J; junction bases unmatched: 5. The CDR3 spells CAISEVAGVETQYF. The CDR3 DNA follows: TGTGCCATCAGTGAAGTTGCGGGAGTAGAGACCCAGTACTTC.

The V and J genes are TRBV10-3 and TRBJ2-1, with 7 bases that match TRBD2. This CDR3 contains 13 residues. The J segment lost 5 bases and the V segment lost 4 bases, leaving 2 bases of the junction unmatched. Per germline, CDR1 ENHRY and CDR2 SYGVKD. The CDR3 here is CAISAGTNNEQFF. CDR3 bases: TGTGCCATCAGTGCTGGGACTAACAATGAGCAGTTCTTC.

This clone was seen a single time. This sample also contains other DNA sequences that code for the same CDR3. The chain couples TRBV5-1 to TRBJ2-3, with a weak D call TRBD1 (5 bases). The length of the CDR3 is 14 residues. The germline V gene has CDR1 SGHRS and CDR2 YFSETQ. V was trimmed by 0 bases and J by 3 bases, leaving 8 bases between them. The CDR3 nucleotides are TGCGCCAGCAGCTTGGAGGGGAATACAGATACGCAGTATTTT. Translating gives CASSLEGNTDTQYF.

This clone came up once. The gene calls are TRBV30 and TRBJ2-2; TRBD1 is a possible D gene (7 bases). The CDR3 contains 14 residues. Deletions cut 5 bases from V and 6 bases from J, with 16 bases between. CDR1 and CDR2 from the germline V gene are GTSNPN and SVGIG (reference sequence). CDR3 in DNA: TGTGCCTGGCGTGAGGAGGGGGCCGCCGGGGAGCTGTTTTTT. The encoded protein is CAWREEGAAGELFF.

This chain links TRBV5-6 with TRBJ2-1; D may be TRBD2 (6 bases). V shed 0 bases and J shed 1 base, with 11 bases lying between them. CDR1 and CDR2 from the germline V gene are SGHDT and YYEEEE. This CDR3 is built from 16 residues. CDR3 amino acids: CASSLAGAGSYNEQFF. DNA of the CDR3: TGTGCCAGCAGCTTGGCCGGGGCGGGATCCTACAATGAGCAGTTCTTC.

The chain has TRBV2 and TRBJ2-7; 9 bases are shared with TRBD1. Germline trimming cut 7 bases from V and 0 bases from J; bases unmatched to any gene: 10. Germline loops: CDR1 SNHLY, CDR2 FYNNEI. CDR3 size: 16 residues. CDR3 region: CASTRPGQGISYEQYF. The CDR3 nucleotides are TGTGCCAGCACTAGGCCCGGACAGGGGATCTCCTACGAGCAGTACTTC.

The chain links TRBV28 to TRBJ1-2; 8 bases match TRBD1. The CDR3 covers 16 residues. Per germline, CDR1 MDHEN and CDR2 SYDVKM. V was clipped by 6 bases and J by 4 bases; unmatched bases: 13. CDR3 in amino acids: CASSTSWTGKIYGYTF. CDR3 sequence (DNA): TGTGCCAGCAGCACTTCGTGGACAGGGAAGATCTATGGCTACACCTTC.

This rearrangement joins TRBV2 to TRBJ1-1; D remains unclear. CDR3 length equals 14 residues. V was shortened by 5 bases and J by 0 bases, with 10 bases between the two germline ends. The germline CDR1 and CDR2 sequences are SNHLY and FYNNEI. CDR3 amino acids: CASSSDYMNTEAFF. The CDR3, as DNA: TGTGCCAGCAGTTCTGATTACATGAACACTGAAGCTTTCTTT.

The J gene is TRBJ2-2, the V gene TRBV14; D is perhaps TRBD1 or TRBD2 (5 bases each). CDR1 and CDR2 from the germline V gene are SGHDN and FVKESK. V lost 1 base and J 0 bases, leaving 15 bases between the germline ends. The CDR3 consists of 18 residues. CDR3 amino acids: CASSQALGAGTNTGELFF. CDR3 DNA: TGTGCCAGCAGCCAAGCCCTCGGGGCAGGGACGAACACCGGGGAGCTGTTTTTT.

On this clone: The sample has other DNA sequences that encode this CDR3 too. CDR3 nucleotide sequence: TGTGCCAGCAGTTACTCGGGAGGGATCACTGAAGCTTTCTTT. Translated, it gives CASSYSGGITEAFF. This chain connects TRBV6-6 to TRBJ1-1; D not resolved. In germline, CDR1 is MNHNY, CDR2 SVGAGI (reference sequence). This CDR3 is 14 amino acids long. The V end lost 0 bases, the J end lost 4 bases, and 9 bases lay between the germline ends.

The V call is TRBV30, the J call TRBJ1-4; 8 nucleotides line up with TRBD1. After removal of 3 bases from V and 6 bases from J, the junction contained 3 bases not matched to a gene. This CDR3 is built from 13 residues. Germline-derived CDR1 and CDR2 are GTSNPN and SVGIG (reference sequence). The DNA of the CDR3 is TGTGCCTGGAGCCGGGACAGGCATGAAAAACTGTTTTTT. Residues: CAWSRDRHEKLFF. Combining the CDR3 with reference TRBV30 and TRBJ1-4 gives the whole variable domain SQTIHQWPATLVQPVGSPLSLECTVEGTSNPNLYWYRQAAGRGLQLLFYSVGIGQISSEVPQNLSASRPQDRQFILSSKKLLLSDSGFYLCAWSRDRHEKLFFGSGTQLSVL.

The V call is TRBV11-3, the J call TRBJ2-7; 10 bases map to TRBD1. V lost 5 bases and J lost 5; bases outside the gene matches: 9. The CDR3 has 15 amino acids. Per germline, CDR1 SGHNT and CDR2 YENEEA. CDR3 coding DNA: TGTGCCAGCAGCCCTGGGACAGGGGTCGCCGACGAGCAGTACTTC. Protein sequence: CASSPGTGVADEQYF.

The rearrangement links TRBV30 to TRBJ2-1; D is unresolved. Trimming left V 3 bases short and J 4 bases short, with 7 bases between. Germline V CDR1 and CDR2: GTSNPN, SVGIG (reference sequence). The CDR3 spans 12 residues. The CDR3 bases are TGTGCCTGGAGGGGCTGGTACAATGAGCAGTTCTTC. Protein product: CAWRGWYNEQFF.

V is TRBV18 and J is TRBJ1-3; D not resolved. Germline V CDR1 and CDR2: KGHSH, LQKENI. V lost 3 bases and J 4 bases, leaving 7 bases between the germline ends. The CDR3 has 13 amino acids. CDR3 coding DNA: TGTGCCAGCTCACCGGTTGGGGGAAACACCATATATTTT. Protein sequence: CASSPVGGNTIYF.

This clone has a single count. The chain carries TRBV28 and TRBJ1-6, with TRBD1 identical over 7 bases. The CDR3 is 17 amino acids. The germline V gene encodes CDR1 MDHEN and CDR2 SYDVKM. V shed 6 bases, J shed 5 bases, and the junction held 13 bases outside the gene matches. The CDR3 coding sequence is TGTGCCAGCAGCCAAATCCCGACAGGGTCCGATAATTCACCCCTCCACTTT. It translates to CASSQIPTGSDNSPLHF.

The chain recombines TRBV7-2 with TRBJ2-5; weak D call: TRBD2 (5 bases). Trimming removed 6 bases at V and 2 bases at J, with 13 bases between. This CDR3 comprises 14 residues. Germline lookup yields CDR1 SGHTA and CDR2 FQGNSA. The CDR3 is CASRGRGAQETQYF. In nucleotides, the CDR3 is TGTGCCAGCAGGGGCCGGGGAGCTCAAGAGACCCAGTACTTC.

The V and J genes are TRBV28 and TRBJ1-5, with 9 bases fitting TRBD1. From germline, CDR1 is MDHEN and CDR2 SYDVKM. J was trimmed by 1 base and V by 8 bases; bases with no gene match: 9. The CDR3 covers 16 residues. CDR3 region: CASATGGRISNQPQHF. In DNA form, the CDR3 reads TGTGCCAGCGCTACAGGGGGCCGGATAAGCAATCAGCCCCAGCATTTT.

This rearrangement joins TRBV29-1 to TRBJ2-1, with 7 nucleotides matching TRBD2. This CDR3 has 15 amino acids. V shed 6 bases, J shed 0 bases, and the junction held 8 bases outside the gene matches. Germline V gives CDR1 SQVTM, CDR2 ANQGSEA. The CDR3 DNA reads TGCAGCGTGGCTACCGGGACTACCTCCTACAATGAGCAGTTCTTC. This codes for CSVATGTTSYNEQFF.

The CDR3 DNA reads TGTGCTAGTGGTTTGACGCAGGGACATTCGGTAGGCACTGAAGCTTTCTTT. Protein product: CASGLTQGHSVGTEAFF. V is TRBV12-5 and J is TRBJ1-1, with D perhaps matching TRBD1 (6 bases). The CDR3 sequence is 17 residues long. CDR1 is LGHNT, CDR2 FRNRAP, per germline. Trimming removed 2 bases from V and 4 bases from J, with 20 bases in between.

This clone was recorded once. The CDR3 DNA reads as TGTGCCAGCGTGCTTCGGCCTACCGGCACCGGGGAGCTGTTTTTT. Protein product: CASVLRPTGTGELFF. The J gene is TRBJ2-2, the V gene TRBV27; no definite D call. Trimming stripped 8 bases from V and 4 bases from J, with 17 bases between. The CDR3 loop spans 15 amino acids. Looked up from germline, CDR1 is MNHEY and CDR2 is SMNVEV (reference sequence).